These 10 T cell receptor beta chains were all obtained from the same sample, sequenced in a study of cytomegalovirus exposure and HLA in healthy donors. The PCR had 60 Vbeta and 13 Jbeta primers. Repertoires were generated with immunoSEQ multiplex PCR, while TCRdb's copy carries only in-frame clones and drops some. The top ten clones hold 3% to 4% of a sample with 140,000 to 150,000 clones, 82% of them seen once. The sequencing sample was made of PBMCs. The origin of the receptors is a male donor in good health and CMV-seronegative.

V and J are TRBV28 and TRBJ2-7; 7 nucleotides agree with TRBD1. The J segment lost 2 bases and the V segment lost 5 bases, leaving 15 bases of the junction unmatched. The CDR3 extends over 17 amino acids. Germline V lookup: CDR1 MDHEN, CDR2 SYDVKM. CDR3 sequence (DNA): TGTGCCAGCAGTCCGAGGGGTAGATACAGGGGAACCTACGAGCAGTACTTC. It specifies CASSPRGRYRGTYEQYF. Full variable domain (missing parts from reference TRBV28 and TRBJ2-7): DVKVTQSSRYLVKRTGEKVFLECVQDMDHENMFWYRQDPGLGLRLIYFSYDVKMKEKGDIPEGYSVSREKKERFSLILESASTNQTSMYLCASSPRGRYRGTYEQYFGPGTRLTVT.

This clone was counted once. This chain connects TRBV6-5 to TRBJ1-2, with 10 bases identical to TRBD1. With V trimmed by 5 bases and J by 4 bases, 7 bases remained unmatched. Germline V gene sequence: CDR1 MNHEY, CDR2 SVGAGI. The length of the CDR3 is 15 residues. CDR3 nucleotides: TGTGCCAGCAGTACCCGGACAGGGGGGAGCTATGGCTACACCTTC. Its translation: CASSTRTGGSYGYTF.

The chain combines TRBV25-1 with TRBJ2-3, with D possibly TRBD1 on 6 matching bases. CDR1 and CDR2 from the germline V gene are MGHDK and SYGVNS. CDR3 size: 16 residues. Between the trimmed V and J ends, which lost 5 bases and 7 bases, there was a span of 22 bases. The CDR3 sequence: CASSLTRGASGNTQYF. Written as DNA, the CDR3 is TGTGCCAGCAGTCTTACCAGGGGCGCGAGTGGGAATACGCAGTATTTT.

The V call is TRBV6-6, the J call TRBJ2-3, with D possibly being TRBD2 (7 bases). V lost 7 bases to trimming and J lost 0 bases, with 14 bases between them. Germline values: CDR1 MNHNY, CDR2 SVGAGI (reference sequence). The CDR3 length is 15 residues. CDR3 DNA: TGTGCCAGCATGGGGGGGGCTGCCAGCACAGATACGCAGTATTTT. It specifies CASMGGAASTDTQYF.

This chain links TRBV7-6 with TRBJ2-1, with TRBD2 identical over 9 bases. There are 16 residues in the CDR3. V dropped 2 bases and J dropped 4; count of bases not matched to a gene: 6. The germline CDR1 and CDR2 sequences are SGHVS and FNYEAQ. As DNA, the CDR3 is TGTGCCAGCAGCTTATGGAGCGGGAGGAGGTACAATGAGCAGTTCTTC. It specifies CASSLWSGRRYNEQFF.

The chain employs TRBV7-8 and TRBJ1-4; perhaps TRBD1 as D (6 bases). The CDR3 is 15 amino acids. Trimming cost V 3 bases and J 1 base, with 9 bases left between them. The germline CDR1 and CDR2 sequences are SGHVS and FQNEAQ. DNA of the CDR3: TGTGCCAGCAGCTTGTTGGACAGAACTAATGAAAAACTGTTTTTT. It specifies CASSLLDRTNEKLFF.

This clone appeared a single time. The gene calls are TRBV9 and TRBJ2-5; perhaps TRBD2 as D (5 bases). V gave up 4 bases and J gave up 5 bases, with 12 bases separating them. This CDR3 is 13 amino acids long. CDR1 SGDLS and CDR2 YYNGEE come from the germline V gene. Here the CDR3 reads CASSSRTGETQYF. The CDR3 nucleotides read TGTGCCAGCAGCTCGAGGACTGGGGAGACCCAGTACTTC.

This clone was seen a few times. In DNA, the CDR3 is TGTGCCATCAGTGGGGGACAAGCTTATGGCTACACCTTC. This sequence encodes CAISGGQAYGYTF. J is TRBJ1-2 and V is TRBV10-3; possible D gene TRBD1, 6 bases. This CDR3 is 13 amino acids long. Trimming cost V 4 bases and J 5 bases, with 11 bases left between them. Germline V gives CDR1 ENHRY, CDR2 SYGVKD.

This chain links TRBV6-6 with TRBJ2-3; no reliable D call. The CDR3 is 15 residues long. CDR1 is MNHNY, CDR2 SVGAGI, per germline (reference sequence). V dropped 5 bases and J dropped 1 base, with 13 bases sitting between them. CDR3 in amino acids: CASSTDPAGTDTQYF. DNA of the CDR3: TGTGCCAGCAGTACGGATCCGGCGGGCACAGATACGCAGTATTTT.

The chain combines TRBV28 with TRBJ1-4; 7 bases align to TRBD1. The CDR3 is made up of 15 amino acids. CDR1 and CDR2 from the germline V gene are MDHEN and SYDVKM. J lost 6 bases, V lost 5 bases, and 9 bases had no gene match. CDR3 sequence reads: CASSPSGTADEKLFF. Here the CDR3 DNA reads TGTGCCAGCAGTCCCTCCGGGACAGCGGATGAAAAACTGTTTTTT. The full variable domain, in which reference TRBV28 and TRBJ1-4 provide the parts outside the CDR3, is DVKVTQSSRYLVKRTGEKVFLECVQDMDHENMFWYRQDPGLGLRLIYFSYDVKMKEKGDIPEGYSVSREKKERFSLILESASTNQTSMYLCASSPSGTADEKLFFGSGTQLSVL.